Given below is one TCR beta chain in context. The ends were cut back, 0 bases at V and 3 bases at J, with 9 bases in the middle. From germline, CDR1 is LGHDT and CDR2 YNNKEL (reference sequence). This CDR3 region has 14 residues. The sample comes from a study of CD8 T cells in Susac syndrome. An amount of RNA that ranged from about 0.45 to 1 ug was reverse transcribed with random hexamers. TCRdb called the immunoSEQ multiplex PCR reads again in MiXCR, with one record for every CDR3 protein. This sample carries more than 100,000 distinct CDR3 sequences, under 96% of them seen once, and the ten largest clones take roughly 0.14%.

This TCR came from a human donor with Susac syndrome. Specimen: CD4+ T cells from PBMCs. The chain links TRBV3-1 to TRBJ2-7; D unclear. The CDR3 spells CASSQDRHGYEQYF. The CDR3 nucleotides read TGTGCCAGCAGCCAAGATCGGCACGGCTACGAGCAGTACTTC.